This T cell receptor beta chain was obtained from a study of T cell repertoires in cytomegalovirus infection (dated by TCRdb to between 2018 and 2020). For the study in its entirety: Recently identified HLA-C-restricted CMV epitopes, whose presentation resists viral immunomodulation, were targeted by peptide stimulations together with well-studied HLA-B-restricted epitopes. The HLA type of each donor mattered for the analysis, because public TCR beta signatures pointed to carriage of CMV infection along with the matching HLA type.

The sequencer was an Illumina HiSeq 1500. TCRdb handled the public reads itself, with Q25 trimming in fastp and clone calling in MiXCR, and kept productive beta chains. Merged by CDR3 protein, the rows form single entries marked with the most common genes and DNA. This sample is represented by around 800,000 distinct CDR3 sequences; approximately 30% of them were singletons. Clones ranked in the top ten supply around 11% of the sample. A word on this clonotype: Its antigen specificity is not known. No base quality values were provided; no much bigger clone lies one nucleotide off.

Summary of the overall study and its limitations: In both this cohort and an independent cohort of 352 donors, the cumulative frequency of public TCR beta family members distinguished carriers of CMV infection plus the relevant HLA type. In the ex vivo response, HLA-C-restricted CMV-specific TCR beta clonotypes were dominant, and in two of eight donors the single most frequent clonotype came from this HLA-C-restricted group.

V is reduced by 1 base and J by 6 bases, leaving a spacing of 13 bases between them. Including the terminal cysteine and phenylalanine, the CDR3 comprises 14 residues. Only the CDR3 DNA is retained, 42 bases long and in frame from the first base. The germline V gene supplies CDR1 SGHVS and CDR2 FNYEAQ. The treatment or condition label, read with the paper, signifies: in vitro stimulation with specific CMV peptide epitopes to enrich CMV-specific T cells. The starting material was cultured CD8+ T cells from PBMCs, obtained from culture after CMV antigen stimulation. The sequence links TRBV7-6 to TRBJ2-7, with the D gene tentatively TRBD1 or TRBD2, based on 5 matching bases in each. The receptor comes from a human donor in good health (CMV status not recorded). Some clones in this sample may be carry-over from other donors' samples. The sequenced DNA is TGTGCCAGCAGCTTAGAAGGGTGGGGGTTCGAGCAGTACTTC. It specifies CASSLEGWGFEQYF.